This TCR beta chain appears in the sequencing data of a study of CD8+CD57+ T cells in acquired aplastic anemia. Findings of the study overall: CD8+ Simpson's diversity did not differ significantly between patients and controls.

CDR3 and TCR beta VDJ profiling relied on genomic DNA as the template. TCRdb reprocessed the reads via MiXCR and lists one record per CDR3 protein. The sample comprises around 220,000 distinct CDR3 sequences, under 50% of which are singletons, and 15% to 20% rests with the top ten. Note on this clonotype: Its target is unknown.

The patients chosen for sequencing had shown expansion of CD8+CD57+ cells (detected by flow cytometry). The CDR3 totals 14 residues. Looked up from germline, CDR1 is SGHNT and CDR2 is YENEEA. V dropped 1 base and J dropped 7; count of bases not matched to a gene: 3. Sequenced material: sorted CD4+, CD8+, or CD8+CD57+ T cells (not recorded which) from PBMCs. The rearrangement uses TRBV11-3 and TRBJ1-2, with TRBD1 matching 10 bases. The sequence was obtained from a human donor with aplastic anemia. CDR3 DNA sequence: TGTGCCAGCAGCTTAGGGACAGGGGGGGGTGGCTACACCTTC. The encoded protein is CASSLGTGGGGYTF. Based on the CDR3 plus reference TRBV11-3 and TRBJ1-2, the full variable domain is EAGVVQSPRYKIIEKKQPVAFWCNPISGHNTLYWYLQNLGQGPELLIRYENEEAVDDSQLPKDRFSAERLKGVDSTLKIQPAELGDSAVYLCASSLGTGGGGYTFGSGTRLTVV.